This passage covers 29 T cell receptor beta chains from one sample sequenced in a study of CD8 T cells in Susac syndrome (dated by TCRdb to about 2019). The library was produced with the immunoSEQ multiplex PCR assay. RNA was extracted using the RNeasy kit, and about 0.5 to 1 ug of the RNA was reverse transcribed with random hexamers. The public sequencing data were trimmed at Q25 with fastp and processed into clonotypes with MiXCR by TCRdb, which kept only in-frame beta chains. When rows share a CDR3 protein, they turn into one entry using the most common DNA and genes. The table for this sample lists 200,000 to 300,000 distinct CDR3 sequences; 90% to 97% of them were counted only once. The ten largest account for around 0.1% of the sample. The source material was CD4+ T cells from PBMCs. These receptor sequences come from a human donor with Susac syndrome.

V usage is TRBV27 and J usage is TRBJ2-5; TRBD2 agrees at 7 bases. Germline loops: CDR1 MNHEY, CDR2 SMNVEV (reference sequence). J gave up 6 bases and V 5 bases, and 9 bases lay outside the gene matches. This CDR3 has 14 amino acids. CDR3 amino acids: CASSRAGTTKTQYF. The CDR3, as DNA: TGTGCCAGCAGTCGCGCCGGGACTACGAAGACCCAGTACTTC.

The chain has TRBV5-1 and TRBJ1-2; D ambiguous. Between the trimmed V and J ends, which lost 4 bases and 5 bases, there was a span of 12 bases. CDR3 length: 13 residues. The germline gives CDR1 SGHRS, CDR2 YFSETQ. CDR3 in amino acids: CASSQRTDYGYTF. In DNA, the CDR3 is TGCGCCAGCAGCCAACGGACTGATTATGGCTACACCTTC.

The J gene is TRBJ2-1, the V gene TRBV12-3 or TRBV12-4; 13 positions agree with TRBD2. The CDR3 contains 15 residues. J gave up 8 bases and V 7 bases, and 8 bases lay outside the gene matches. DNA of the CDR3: TGTGCCAGCACCGGAGGACTAGCGGGAGAATATGAGCAGTTCTTC. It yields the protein CASTGGLAGEYEQFF.

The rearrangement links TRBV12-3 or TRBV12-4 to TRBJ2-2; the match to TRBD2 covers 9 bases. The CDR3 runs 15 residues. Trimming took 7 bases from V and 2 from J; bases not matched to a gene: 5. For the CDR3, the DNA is TGTGCCAGCACCCTGGGACTAGCAAACACCGGGGAGCTGTTTTTT. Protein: CASTLGLANTGELFF.

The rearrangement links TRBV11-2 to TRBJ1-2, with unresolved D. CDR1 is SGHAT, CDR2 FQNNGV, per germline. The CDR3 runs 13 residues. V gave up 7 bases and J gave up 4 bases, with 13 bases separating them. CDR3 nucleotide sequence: TGTGCCAGCACCCAACAGAGGACCTATGGCTACACCTTC. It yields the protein CASTQQRTYGYTF. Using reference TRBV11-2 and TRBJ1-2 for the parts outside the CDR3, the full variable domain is EAGVAQSPRYKIIEKRQSVAFWCNPISGHATLYWYQQILGQGPKLLIQFQNNGVVDDSQLPKDRFSAERLKGVDSTLKIQPAKLEDSAVYLCASTQQRTYGYTFGSGTRLTVV.

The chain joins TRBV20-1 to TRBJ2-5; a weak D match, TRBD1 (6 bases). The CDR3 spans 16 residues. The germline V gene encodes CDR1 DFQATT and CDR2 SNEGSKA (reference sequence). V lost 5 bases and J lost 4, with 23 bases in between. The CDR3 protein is CSAPTGALIVRETQYF. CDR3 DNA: TGCAGTGCTCCGACAGGCGCCCTAATTGTAAGAGAGACCCAGTACTTC.

CDR3 coding DNA: TGTGCCAGCAGTGGGGGTGATCTCTATGGCTACACCTTC. It translates to CASSGGDLYGYTF. This chain joins TRBV12-3 or TRBV12-4 and TRBJ1-2, with a weak D call TRBD1 (5 bases). The CDR3 runs to 13 residues. V was cut by 5 bases and J by 4 bases, with 11 bases left in between.

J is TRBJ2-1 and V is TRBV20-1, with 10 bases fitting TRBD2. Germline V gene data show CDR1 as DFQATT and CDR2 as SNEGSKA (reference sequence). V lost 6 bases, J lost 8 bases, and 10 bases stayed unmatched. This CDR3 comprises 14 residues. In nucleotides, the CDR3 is TGCAGTGCCGCAAGGACTAGCGGCAGCGATGAGCAGTTCTTC. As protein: CSAARTSGSDEQFF.

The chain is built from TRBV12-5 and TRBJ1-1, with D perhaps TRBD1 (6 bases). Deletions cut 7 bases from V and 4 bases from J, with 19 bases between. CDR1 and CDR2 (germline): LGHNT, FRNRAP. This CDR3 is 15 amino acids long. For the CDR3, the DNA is TGTGCTAGTGCCCCGACGGGGGGCGGTTTCACTGAAGCTTTCTTT. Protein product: CASAPTGGGFTEAFF.

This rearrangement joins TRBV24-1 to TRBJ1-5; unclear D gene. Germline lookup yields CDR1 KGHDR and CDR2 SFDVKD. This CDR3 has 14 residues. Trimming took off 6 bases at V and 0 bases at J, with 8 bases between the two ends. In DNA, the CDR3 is TGTGCCACCAGTCGGTTTGGTAGCAATCAGCCCCAGCATTTT. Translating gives CATSRFGSNQPQHF.

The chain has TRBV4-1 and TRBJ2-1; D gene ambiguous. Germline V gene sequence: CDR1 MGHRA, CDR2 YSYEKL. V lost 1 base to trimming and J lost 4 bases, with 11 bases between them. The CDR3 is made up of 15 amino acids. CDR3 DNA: TGCGCCAGCAGCCAAGGGGTGTCCGCATACAATGAGCAGTTCTTC. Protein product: CASSQGVSAYNEQFF.

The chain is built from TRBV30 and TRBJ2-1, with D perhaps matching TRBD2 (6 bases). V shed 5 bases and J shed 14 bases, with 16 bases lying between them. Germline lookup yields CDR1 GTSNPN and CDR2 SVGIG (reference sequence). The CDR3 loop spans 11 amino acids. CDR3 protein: CAWVLGTSEFF. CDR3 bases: TGTGCCTGGGTACTCGGGACTTCTGAGTTCTTC. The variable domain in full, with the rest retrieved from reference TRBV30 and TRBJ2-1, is SQTIHQWPATLVQPVGSPLSLECTVEGTSNPNLYWYRQAAGRGLQLLFYSVGIGQISSEVPQNLSASRPQDRQFILSSKKLLLSDSGFYLCAWVLGTSEFFGPGTRLTVL.

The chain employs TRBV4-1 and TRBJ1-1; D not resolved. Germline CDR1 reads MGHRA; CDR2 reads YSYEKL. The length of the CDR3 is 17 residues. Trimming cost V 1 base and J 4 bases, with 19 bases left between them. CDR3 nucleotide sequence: TGCGCCAGCAGCCAAGTTCTGGTGGTGGGATATAGCACTGAAGCTTTCTTT. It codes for CASSQVLVVGYSTEAFF.

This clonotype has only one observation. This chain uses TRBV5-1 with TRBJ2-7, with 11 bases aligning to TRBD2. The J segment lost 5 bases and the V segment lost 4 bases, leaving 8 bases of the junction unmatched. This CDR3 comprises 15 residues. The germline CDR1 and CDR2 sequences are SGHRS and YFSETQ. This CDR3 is CASSRTSGSLNEQYF. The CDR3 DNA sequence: TGCGCCAGCAGCCGAACTAGCGGGAGCCTCAACGAGCAGTACTTC.

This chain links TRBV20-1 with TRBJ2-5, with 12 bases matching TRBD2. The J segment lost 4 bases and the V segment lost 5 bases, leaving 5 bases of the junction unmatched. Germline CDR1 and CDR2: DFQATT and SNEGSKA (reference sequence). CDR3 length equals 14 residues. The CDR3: CSALTSGSSETQYF. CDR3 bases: TGCAGTGCTCTGACTAGCGGGAGTTCAGAGACCCAGTACTTC.

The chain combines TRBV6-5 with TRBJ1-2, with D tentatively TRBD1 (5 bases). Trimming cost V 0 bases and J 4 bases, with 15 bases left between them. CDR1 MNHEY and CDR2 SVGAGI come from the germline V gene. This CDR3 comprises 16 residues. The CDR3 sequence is CASSYSTLGGAYGYTF. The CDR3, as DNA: TGTGCCAGCAGTTACTCGACCTTGGGGGGTGCCTATGGCTACACCTTC.

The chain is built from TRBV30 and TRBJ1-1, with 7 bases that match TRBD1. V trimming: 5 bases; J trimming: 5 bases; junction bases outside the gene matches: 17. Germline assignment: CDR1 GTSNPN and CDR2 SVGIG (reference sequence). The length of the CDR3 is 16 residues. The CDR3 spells CAWHRDSVTGGTEAFF. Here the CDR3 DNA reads TGTGCCTGGCACCGGGACAGCGTAACGGGAGGGACTGAAGCTTTCTTT.

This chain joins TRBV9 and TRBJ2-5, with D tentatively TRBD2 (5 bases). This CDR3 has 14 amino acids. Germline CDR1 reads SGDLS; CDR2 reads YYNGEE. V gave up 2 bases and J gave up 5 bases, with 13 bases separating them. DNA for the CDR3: TGTGCCAGCAGCGTCCTGGGAGAGAGTGAGACCCAGTACTTC. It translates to CASSVLGESETQYF.

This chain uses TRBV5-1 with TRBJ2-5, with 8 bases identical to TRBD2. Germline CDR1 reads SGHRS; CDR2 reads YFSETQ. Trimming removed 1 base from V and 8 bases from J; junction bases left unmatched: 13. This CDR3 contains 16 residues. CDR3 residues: CASSLRSTGGPETQYF. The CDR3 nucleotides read TGCGCCAGCAGCTTGAGGTCTACGGGAGGGCCGGAAACCCAGTACTTC.

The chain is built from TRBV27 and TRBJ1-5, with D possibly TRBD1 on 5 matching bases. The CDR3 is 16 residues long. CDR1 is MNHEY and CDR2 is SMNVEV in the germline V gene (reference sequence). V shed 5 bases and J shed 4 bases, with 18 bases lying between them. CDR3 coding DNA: TGTGCCAGCAGTCCCGGGGAGGGGTTTGGGAATCAGCCCCAGCATTTT. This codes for CASSPGEGFGNQPQHF.

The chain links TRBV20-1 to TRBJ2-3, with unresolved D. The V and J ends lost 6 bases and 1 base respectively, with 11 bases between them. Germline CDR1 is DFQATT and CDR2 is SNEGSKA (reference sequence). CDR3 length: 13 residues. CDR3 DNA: TGCAGTGCCATAAGGGCAGGCACAGATACGCAGTATTTT. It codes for CSAIRAGTDTQYF.

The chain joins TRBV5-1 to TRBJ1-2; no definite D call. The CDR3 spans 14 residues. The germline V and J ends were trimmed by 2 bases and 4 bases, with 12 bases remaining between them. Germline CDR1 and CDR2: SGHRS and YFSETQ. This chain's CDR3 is CASSFSLSGYGYTF. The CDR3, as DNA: TGCGCCAGCAGCTTTTCTCTATCGGGCTATGGCTACACCTTC.

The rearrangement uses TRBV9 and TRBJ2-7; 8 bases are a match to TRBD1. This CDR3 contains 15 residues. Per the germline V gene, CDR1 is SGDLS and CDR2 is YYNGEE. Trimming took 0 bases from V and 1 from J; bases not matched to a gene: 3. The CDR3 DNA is TGTGCCAGCAGCGTAGGAGGGACAGGATCCTACGAGCAGTACTTC. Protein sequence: CASSVGGTGSYEQYF.

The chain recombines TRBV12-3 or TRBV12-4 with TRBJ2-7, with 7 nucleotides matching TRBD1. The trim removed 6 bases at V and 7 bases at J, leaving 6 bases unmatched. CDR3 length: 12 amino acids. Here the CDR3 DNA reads TGTGCCAGCAGCCCCGACAGGGTGGAGCAGTACTTC. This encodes CASSPDRVEQYF.

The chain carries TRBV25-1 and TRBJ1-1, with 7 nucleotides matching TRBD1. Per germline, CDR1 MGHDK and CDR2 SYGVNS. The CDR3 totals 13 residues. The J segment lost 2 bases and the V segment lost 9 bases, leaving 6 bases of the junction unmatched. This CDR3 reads CASRTGVNTEAFF. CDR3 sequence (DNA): TGTGCCAGTAGAACAGGGGTTAACACTGAAGCTTTCTTT.

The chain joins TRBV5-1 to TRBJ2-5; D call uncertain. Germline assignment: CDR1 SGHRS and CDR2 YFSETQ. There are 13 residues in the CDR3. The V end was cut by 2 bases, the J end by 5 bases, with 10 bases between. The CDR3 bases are TGCGCCAGCAGCTTCGGTGGGGTGGAGACCCAGTACTTC. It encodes CASSFGGVETQYF.

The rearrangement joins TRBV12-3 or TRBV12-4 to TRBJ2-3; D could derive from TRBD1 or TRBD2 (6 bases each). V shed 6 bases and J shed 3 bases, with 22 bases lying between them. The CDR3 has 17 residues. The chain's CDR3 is CASRTRGRQVLTDTQYF. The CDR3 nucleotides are TGTGCCAGCAGGACTAGGGGGAGGCAGGTTCTAACAGATACGCAGTATTTT.

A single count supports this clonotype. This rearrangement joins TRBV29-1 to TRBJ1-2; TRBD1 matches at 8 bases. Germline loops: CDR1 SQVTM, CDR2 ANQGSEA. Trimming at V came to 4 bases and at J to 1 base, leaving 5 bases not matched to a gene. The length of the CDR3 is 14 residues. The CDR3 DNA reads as TGCAGCGTTGCGGACAGGGAATTTAACTATGGCTACACCTTC. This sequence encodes CSVADREFNYGYTF.

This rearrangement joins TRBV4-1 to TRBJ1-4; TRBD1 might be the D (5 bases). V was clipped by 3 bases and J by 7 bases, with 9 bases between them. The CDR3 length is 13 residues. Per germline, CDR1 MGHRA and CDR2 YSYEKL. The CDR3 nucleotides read TGCGCCAGCAGCCATGGGGCACCTGAAAAACTGTTTTTT. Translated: CASSHGAPEKLFF.